This TCR beta chain was observed in a study of OX40 agonist ivuxolimab in advanced cancers. Study-wide context: Clinicians treated patients with ivuxolimab, an agonistic anti-OX40 (CD134) antibody.

Findings and caveats of the study: It was not determined which antigens were specifically recognized by the peripheral T cells that had undergone clonal expansion.

About this clone itself: Its target is unknown.

Repertoires were generated with immunoSEQ multiplex PCR, while TCRdb's copy carries only in-frame clones and drops some. Seen here are roughly 69,000 clones, around 86% observed once, and the top ten hold roughly 4%. The receptor comes from an adult with an advanced solid tumor such as melanoma, head and neck, liver or kidney cancer. This specimen consisted of CD4+ or CD8+ T cells sorted from blood, obtained in a trial of the OX40 agonist ivuxolimab.

CDR3 in amino acids: CASSVSGEPDTQYF. The CDR3, as DNA: TGTGCCAGCAGTGTAAGCGGGGAGCCAGATACGCAGTATTTT. This chain links TRBV6-1 with TRBJ2-3, with TRBD2 matching over 7 bases. Germline V lookup: CDR1 MNHNS, CDR2 SASEGT. Trimming removed 4 bases from V and 4 bases from J; junction bases left unmatched: 5. This CDR3 spans 14 amino acids.